A selection of T cell receptor beta chains follows, all from one sample in a study of CD8+ T cells in alopecia areata. TCRdb's table, derived via immunoSEQ multiplex PCR, lists solely in-frame clones and lacks some. The data hold over 150,000 clones, with around three fifths observed a single time. Specimen: CD4+ T cells sorted from blood, collected at week 24, from a patient treated with tofacitinib. The receptor source for this set is a human donor with alopecia areata. The CDR3 runs from the conserved cysteine through the conserved F or W. Fields, in order: V gene, J gene, CDR3 length, D gene, clone size, CDR3 DNA, CDR3 protein. The D gene is left open where the match is weak. The listing skips clone size in some rows; elsewhere it reads once, few, many or a size class.

v_gene: TRBV30
j_gene: TRBJ1-1
len: 14
d_gene: NA
abundance: few
CDR3nt: TGTGCCTGGAGTGCAGGACAGTTGAACACTGAAGCTTTCTTT
CDR3aa: CAWSAGQLNTEAFF

v_gene: TRBV30
j_gene: TRBJ1-3
len: 13
d_gene: NA
abundance: NA
CDR3nt: TGTGCCTGGAGTGAACAGCCTGGAAACACCATATATTTT
CDR3aa: CAWSEQPGNTIYF

v_gene: TRBV9
j_gene: TRBJ2-3
len: 16
d_gene: TRBD2
abundance: few
CDR3nt: TGTGCCAGCAGCCCCGCGGGTAGCGGGGGGCGGGATACGCAGTATTTT
CDR3aa: CASSPAGSGGRDTQYF

v_gene: TRBV20-1
j_gene: TRBJ2-7
len: 11
d_gene: NA
abundance: NA
CDR3nt: TGCAGTGCGAGCTCCCCGGGGGAGCAGTACTTC
CDR3aa: CSASSPGEQYF

v_gene: TRBV4-1
j_gene: TRBJ2-7
len: 14
d_gene: TRBD1
abundance: once
CDR3nt: TGCGCCAGCAGCCAGCCGGGACAGGGGTACGAGCAGTACTTC
CDR3aa: CASSQPGQGYEQYF

v_gene: TRBV19
j_gene: TRBJ1-5
len: 15
d_gene: NA
abundance: once
CDR3nt: TGTGCCAGTAGTACGCGCAGGGTGAGCAATCAGCCCCAGCATTTT
CDR3aa: CASSTRRVSNQPQHF

v_gene: TRBV29-1
j_gene: TRBJ2-1
len: 13
d_gene: TRBD1
abundance: NA
CDR3nt: TGCAGCTCGAAGACAGGGGTCTACAATGAGCAGTTCTTC
CDR3aa: CSSKTGVYNEQFF

v_gene: TRBV29-1
j_gene: TRBJ2-3
len: 13
d_gene: NA
abundance: few
CDR3nt: TGCAGCGTTGACGGAAGGTTGGCAGATACGCAGTATTTT
CDR3aa: CSVDGRLADTQYF

v_gene: TRBV6-5
j_gene: TRBJ2-5
len: 14
d_gene: NA
abundance: NA
CDR3nt: TGTGCCAGCAGTCCCAGCTGGGTACAAGAGACCCAGTACTTC
CDR3aa: CASSPSWVQETQYF

v_gene: TRBV7-2
j_gene: TRBJ2-7
len: 14
d_gene: TRBD1
abundance: NA
CDR3nt: TGTGCCAGCAGCTCGGGACAGCCGACCTACGAGCAGTACTTC
CDR3aa: CASSSGQPTYEQYF

v_gene: TRBV5-1
j_gene: TRBJ2-7
len: 16
d_gene: TRBD2
abundance: once
CDR3nt: TGCGCCAGCAGCTTCCTAGCGGGGGACGATTTCTACGAGCAGTACTTC
CDR3aa: CASSFLAGDDFYEQYF

v_gene: TRBV11-2
j_gene: TRBJ2-3
len: 15
d_gene: TRBD1
abundance: NA
CDR3nt: TGTGCCAGCAGTCGGACAGGGAGGAGCACAGATACGCAGTATTTT
CDR3aa: CASSRTGRSTDTQYF

v_gene: TRBV29-1
j_gene: TRBJ1-1
len: 12
d_gene: NA
abundance: NA
CDR3nt: TGCAGCGTTGTAGCTCGAAGCACTGAAGCTTTCTTT
CDR3aa: CSVVARSTEAFF

v_gene: TRBV19
j_gene: TRBJ1-2
len: 16
d_gene: TRBD1
abundance: NA
CDR3nt: TGTGCCAGTAGTATTGTCTTCCACCGACAGGGGCTTGGCTACACCTTC
CDR3aa: CASSIVFHRQGLGYTF

v_gene: TRBV7-2
j_gene: TRBJ1-5
len: 15
d_gene: TRBD1
abundance: NA
CDR3nt: TGTGCCAGCAGTGTGACAGGGGGCGCGGTGCAGCCCCAGCATTTT
CDR3aa: CASSVTGGAVQPQHF

v_gene: TRBV2
j_gene: TRBJ2-3
len: 13
d_gene: NA
abundance: few
CDR3nt: TGTGCCAGCGGGGTCGGGGCCACAGATACGCAGTATTTT
CDR3aa: CASGVGATDTQYF

v_gene: TRBV30
j_gene: TRBJ2-3
len: 15
d_gene: TRBD1
abundance: NA
CDR3nt: TGTGCCTGGAGTGTAGGGGGCAGTAATACAGATACGCAGTATTTT
CDR3aa: CAWSVGGSNTDTQYF

v_gene: TRBV30
j_gene: TRBJ2-7
len: 13
d_gene: NA
abundance: few
CDR3nt: TGTGCCTCTGGGGCCAACCCCTACGGAGAGCAGTACTTC
CDR3aa: CASGANPYGEQYF

v_gene: TRBV10-3
j_gene: TRBJ2-2
len: 15
d_gene: NA
abundance: few
CDR3nt: TGTGCCATCAGTGATATTCCAGGGCGCACCGGGGAGCTGTTTTTT
CDR3aa: CAISDIPGRTGELFF

v_gene: TRBV10-3
j_gene: TRBJ2-5
len: 13
d_gene: TRBD2
abundance: once
CDR3nt: TGTGCCATCGGGACTAGCGGGCAAGAGACCCAGTACTTC
CDR3aa: CAIGTSGQETQYF

v_gene: TRBV15
j_gene: TRBJ1-4
len: 15
d_gene: TRBD1
abundance: NA
CDR3nt: TGTGCCACCAGCGGCGAAAGGACAGGGGGTGAAAAACTGTTTTTT
CDR3aa: CATSGERTGGEKLFF

v_gene: TRBV7-7
j_gene: TRBJ2-1
len: 13
d_gene: NA
abundance: few
CDR3nt: TGTGCCAGCAGCTTAGACAGCTACAATGAGCAGTTCTTC
CDR3aa: CASSLDSYNEQFF

v_gene: TRBV7-2
j_gene: TRBJ2-3
len: 14
d_gene: TRBD1
abundance: NA
CDR3nt: TGTGCCAGCAGACGGACAGGGGGAACAGATACGCAGTATTTT
CDR3aa: CASRRTGGTDTQYF

v_gene: TRBV7-2
j_gene: TRBJ2-3
len: 13
d_gene: NA
abundance: NA
CDR3nt: TGTGCCAGCAGCCCCCCTAGCACAGATACGCAGTATTTT
CDR3aa: CASSPPSTDTQYF

v_gene: TRBV7-9
j_gene: TRBJ2-1
len: 12
d_gene: NA
abundance: NA
CDR3nt: TGTGCCAGCAGCTTAGTCAAGTATGAGCAGTTCTTC
CDR3aa: CASSLVKYEQFF

v_gene: TRBV27
j_gene: TRBJ2-7
len: 12
d_gene: TRBD1
abundance: few
CDR3nt: TGTGCCAGCAATCAGACAGGGACCGAGCAGTACTTC
CDR3aa: CASNQTGTEQYF

v_gene: TRBV7-9
j_gene: TRBJ2-2
len: 16
d_gene: NA
abundance: NA
CDR3nt: TGTGCCACCAGTGACCCCGGGACGGGCACCACCGGGGAGCTGTTTTTT
CDR3aa: CATSDPGTGTTGELFF

v_gene: TRBV5-6
j_gene: TRBJ2-7
len: 13
d_gene: NA
abundance: NA
CDR3nt: TGTGCCAGCAGCTTTGCAGGGAGGTACGAGCAGTACTTC
CDR3aa: CASSFAGRYEQYF

v_gene: TRBV2
j_gene: TRBJ1-4
len: 15
d_gene: NA
abundance: NA
CDR3nt: TGTGCCAGCAGCCTATCGAAGGGGACTAATGAAAAACTGTTTTTT
CDR3aa: CASSLSKGTNEKLFF

v_gene: TRBV30
j_gene: TRBJ1-3
len: 15
d_gene: NA
abundance: NA
CDR3nt: TGTGCCTGGAGTGTACAGGGATCCTCTGGAAACACCATATATTTT
CDR3aa: CAWSVQGSSGNTIYF

v_gene: TRBV5-1
j_gene: TRBJ1-2
len: 14
d_gene: TRBD1
abundance: NA
CDR3nt: TGCGCCAGCAGCTTACCGGACAGGGAGGTTGGCTACACCTTC
CDR3aa: CASSLPDREVGYTF

v_gene: TRBV23-1
j_gene: TRBJ2-6
len: 13
d_gene: NA
abundance: NA
CDR3nt: TGCGCCAGCAGTCTGTCTGGGGCCAACGTCCTGACTTTC
CDR3aa: CASSLSGANVLTF

v_gene: TRBV29-1
j_gene: TRBJ1-3
len: 13
d_gene: NA
abundance: NA
CDR3nt: TGCAGCGTTGCAGGGGCGTCTGGAAACACCATATATTTT
CDR3aa: CSVAGASGNTIYF

v_gene: TRBV5-1
j_gene: TRBJ2-5
len: 13
d_gene: TRBD2
abundance: few
CDR3nt: TGCGCCAGCAGCTGGCGGGGGGCCGAGACCCAGTACTTC
CDR3aa: CASSWRGAETQYF

v_gene: TRBV6-4
j_gene: TRBJ2-1
len: 15
d_gene: NA
abundance: NA
CDR3nt: TGTGCCAGCAGCGCGATGATGGGGGCGAGGAATGAGCAGTTCTTC
CDR3aa: CASSAMMGARNEQFF

v_gene: TRBV6-6
j_gene: TRBJ1-2
len: 13
d_gene: NA
abundance: NA
CDR3nt: TGTGCCAGTTCCTCGGCAGGGAACTATGGCTACACCTTC
CDR3aa: CASSSAGNYGYTF

v_gene: TRBV7-2
j_gene: TRBJ1-5
len: 15
d_gene: NA
abundance: few
CDR3nt: TGTGCCAGCAGCGGATCTGGGCAAGGCAATCAGCCCCAGCATTTT
CDR3aa: CASSGSGQGNQPQHF

v_gene: TRBV7-9
j_gene: TRBJ2-5
len: 15
d_gene: NA
abundance: NA
CDR3nt: TGTGCCAGCAGCCAGTATGTTACAGGGTTGGAGACCCAGTACTTC
CDR3aa: CASSQYVTGLETQYF

v_gene: TRBV2
j_gene: TRBJ1-6
len: 14
d_gene: NA
abundance: NA
CDR3nt: TGTGCCAGCAGCACGAACAGGGCTAATTCACCCCTCCACTTT
CDR3aa: CASSTNRANSPLHF

v_gene: TRBV6-1
j_gene: TRBJ2-7
len: 15
d_gene: NA
abundance: NA
CDR3nt: TGTGCCAGCAGTGCCTTAGGGGGGGAGACTTACGAGCAGTACTTC
CDR3aa: CASSALGGETYEQYF

v_gene: TRBV29-1
j_gene: TRBJ2-5
len: 13
d_gene: TRBD2
abundance: NA
CDR3nt: TGCAGCGCCGGGACTAGACTTCGGGAGACCCAGTACTTC
CDR3aa: CSAGTRLRETQYF

v_gene: TRBV29-1
j_gene: TRBJ2-7
len: 14
d_gene: NA
abundance: NA
CDR3nt: TGCAGCGCGGCGCAGGGGTCCTCCTCCTACGAGCAGTACTTC
CDR3aa: CSAAQGSSSYEQYF

v_gene: TRBV29-1
j_gene: TRBJ1-2
len: 13
d_gene: NA
abundance: NA
CDR3nt: TGCAGCGTTGACATCTCCGGGAACTATGGCTACACCTTC
CDR3aa: CSVDISGNYGYTF

v_gene: TRBV11-2
j_gene: TRBJ2-1
len: 14
d_gene: NA
abundance: once
CDR3nt: TGTGCCAGCAGCTTAGTGCGGCTGAGGAATGAGCAGTTCTTC
CDR3aa: CASSLVRLRNEQFF

v_gene: TRBV25-1
j_gene: TRBJ2-3
len: 16
d_gene: TRBD1
abundance: NA
CDR3nt: TGTGCCAGCAGTGAAAAAGGACAGGGAAGCACAGATACGCAGTATTTT
CDR3aa: CASSEKGQGSTDTQYF

v_gene: TRBV7-9
j_gene: TRBJ2-5
len: 13
d_gene: NA
abundance: once
CDR3nt: TGTGCCAGCAGCTTGCGAAGGGCGGAGACCCAGTACTTC
CDR3aa: CASSLRRAETQYF

v_gene: TRBV11-2
j_gene: TRBJ2-5
len: 13
d_gene: NA
abundance: once
CDR3nt: TGTGCCAGCAGCTTAAGCGTTGGGGAGACCCAGTACTTC
CDR3aa: CASSLSVGETQYF

v_gene: TRBV7-8
j_gene: TRBJ1-1
len: 13
d_gene: TRBD1
abundance: NA
CDR3nt: TGTGCCAGCAGCCTCACAGGGGGGACTGAAGCTTTCTTT
CDR3aa: CASSLTGGTEAFF

v_gene: TRBV11-2
j_gene: TRBJ2-5
len: 14
d_gene: NA
abundance: NA
CDR3nt: TGTGCCAGCAGCTTAGGGGTCAACCAAGAGACCCAGTACTTC
CDR3aa: CASSLGVNQETQYF

v_gene: TRBV23-1
j_gene: TRBJ2-1
len: 13
d_gene: NA
abundance: NA
CDR3nt: TGCGCCAGCAGGGTCGACAGCCACAATGAGCAGTTCTTC
CDR3aa: CASRVDSHNEQFF

v_gene: TRBV5-4
j_gene: TRBJ2-7
len: 13
d_gene: NA
abundance: NA
CDR3nt: TGTGCCAGCAGCTTCCGGGGTCCTTACGAGCAGTACTTC
CDR3aa: CASSFRGPYEQYF

v_gene: TRBV5-1
j_gene: TRBJ2-3
len: 14
d_gene: TRBD2
abundance: NA
CDR3nt: TGCGCCAGCAGCCCGGGACTAGCAGGAGATACGCAGTATTTT
CDR3aa: CASSPGLAGDTQYF

v_gene: TRBV5-1
j_gene: TRBJ1-1
len: 14
d_gene: NA
abundance: NA
CDR3nt: TGCGCCAGCAACCCCCAGCAGGGAGGCACTGAAGCTTTCTTT
CDR3aa: CASNPQQGGTEAFF